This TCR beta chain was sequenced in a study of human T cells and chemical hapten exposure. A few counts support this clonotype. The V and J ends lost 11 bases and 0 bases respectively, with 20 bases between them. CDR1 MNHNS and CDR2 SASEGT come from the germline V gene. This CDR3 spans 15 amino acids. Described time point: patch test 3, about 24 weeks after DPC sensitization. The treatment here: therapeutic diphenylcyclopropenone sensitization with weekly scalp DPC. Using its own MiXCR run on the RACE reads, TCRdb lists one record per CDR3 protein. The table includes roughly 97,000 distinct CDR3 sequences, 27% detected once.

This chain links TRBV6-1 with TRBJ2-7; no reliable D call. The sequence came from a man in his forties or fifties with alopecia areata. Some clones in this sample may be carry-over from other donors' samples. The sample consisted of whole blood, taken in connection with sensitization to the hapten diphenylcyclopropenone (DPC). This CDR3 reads CALQRARINSYEQYF. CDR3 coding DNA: TGTGCCCTACAAAGGGCCAGGATCAACTCCTACGAGCAGTACTTC.